The 4 T cell receptor beta chains in this list originate from one sample, sequenced in a study of T-cell memory formation after mild COVID-19 (dated by TCRdb to 2020 to 2023). The library came from 5' RACE. Sequencing used an Illumina NovaSeq 6000. TCRdb applied fastp at Q25 and MiXCR to the public reads, then kept only in-frame beta chains. Rows matching on CDR3 protein sequence are summarized as one entry with the most common DNA and genes. Recorded for this sample are fewer than 95,000 distinct CDR3 sequences; more than 10% of them occurred a single time. The ten largest clones represent about a quarter of the sample. The material sequenced was PBMCs or a T cell subset sorted from them (not recorded which). Receptors originate from an adult woman who had mild COVID-19 (a few samples of this study predate the infection). The sample titles of this study are shuffled in the database, so cell type and time point are left out; the donor was told from shared clones.

The chain joins TRBV20-1 to TRBJ2-1; TRBD2 agrees at 11 bases. The CDR3 spans 15 residues. Germline values: CDR1 DFQATT, CDR2 SNEGSKA (reference sequence). J gave up 3 bases and V 5 bases, and 6 bases lay outside the gene matches. CDR3: CSAPLAGGFYNEQFF. The CDR3 DNA reads TGCAGTGCTCCCCTAGCGGGGGGTTTCTACAATGAGCAGTTCTTC.

The chain carries TRBV2 and TRBJ2-7; 9 bases match TRBD1. This CDR3 spans 14 amino acids. Germline CDR1 reads SNHLY; CDR2 reads FYNNEI. Trimming cost V 8 bases and J 2 bases; bases outside gene matches: 7. The CDR3 DNA reads as TGTGCCAGCGCGCCGGGACAGGGACCCTACGAGCAGTACTTC. Amino acid sequence: CASAPGQGPYEQYF. The complete variable domain, with remaining parts taken from reference TRBV2 and TRBJ2-7, reads EPEVTQTPSHQVTQMGQEVILRCVPISNHLYFYWYRQILGQKVEFLVSFYNNEISEKSEIFDDQFSVERPDGSNFTLKIRSTKLEDSAMYFCASAPGQGPYEQYFGPGTRLTVT.

The chain links TRBV20-1 to TRBJ2-3; TRBD2 matches at 7 bases. The length of the CDR3 is 17 residues. Germline V gene sequence: CDR1 DFQATT, CDR2 SNEGSKA (reference sequence). With V trimmed by 5 bases and J by 4 bases, 18 bases remained unmatched. The CDR3 reads CSAGVFRAGEYADTQYF. The DNA of the CDR3 is TGCAGTGCTGGGGTTTTTCGCGCGGGAGAGTACGCAGATACGCAGTATTTT.

The CDR3 reads CASSFLAGSSSYNEQFF. The CDR3, as DNA: TGCGCCAGCAGCTTTTTAGCGGGAAGCAGCTCCTACAATGAGCAGTTCTTC. The rearrangement links TRBV5-1 to TRBJ2-1; 8 nucleotides align to TRBD2. V lost 2 bases, J lost 0 bases, and 7 bases stayed unmatched. Germline loops: CDR1 SGHRS, CDR2 YFSETQ. This CDR3 spans 17 amino acids.